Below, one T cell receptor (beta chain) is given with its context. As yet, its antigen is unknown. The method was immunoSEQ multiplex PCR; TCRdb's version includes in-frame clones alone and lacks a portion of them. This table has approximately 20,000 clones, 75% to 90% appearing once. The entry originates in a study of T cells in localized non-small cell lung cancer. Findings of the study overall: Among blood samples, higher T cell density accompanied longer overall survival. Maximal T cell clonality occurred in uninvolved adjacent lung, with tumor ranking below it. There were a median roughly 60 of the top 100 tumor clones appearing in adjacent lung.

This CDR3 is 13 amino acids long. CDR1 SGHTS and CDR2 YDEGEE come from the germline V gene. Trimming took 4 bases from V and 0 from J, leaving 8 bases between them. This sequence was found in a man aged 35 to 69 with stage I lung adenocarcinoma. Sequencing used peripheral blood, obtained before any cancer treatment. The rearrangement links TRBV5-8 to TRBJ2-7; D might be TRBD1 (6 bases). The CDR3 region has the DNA TGTGCCAGCAGCCGGGACAACTCCTACGAGCAGTACTTC. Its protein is CASSRDNSYEQYF.